The 24 T cell receptor beta chains below were found in one sample sequenced in a study of CD8 T cells in ankylosing spondylitis (dated by TCRdb to the late 2010s). The library relied on 5' RACE. For sequencing, an Illumina HiSeq 2500 was employed. The raw public reads went through TCRdb reprocessing: fastp at Q25, MiXCR clone calling, in-frame beta chains kept. Rows matching on CDR3 protein sequence are summarized as one entry with the most common DNA and genes. The sample yields about 240,000 distinct CDR3 sequences; roughly 10% were counted once. About 3% of the sample is in the top ten clones. Sequences were obtained from blood, either unsorted or a sorted T cell fraction (not recorded which). The source of these receptors is a male donor with ankylosing spondylitis or in good health (not recorded which).

In this sample, this clonotype turned up many times. V usage is TRBV20-1 and J usage is TRBJ1-1, with D possibly being TRBD1 (6 bases). This CDR3 comprises 15 residues. Germline assignment: CDR1 DFQATT and CDR2 SNEGSKA (reference sequence). V gave up 7 bases and J gave up 1 base, with 19 bases separating them. The CDR3 DNA follows: TGCAGTGTCCCGAAGCCTGGACAGACGAACACTGAAGCTTTCTTT. Its translation is CSVPKPGQTNTEAFF.

This clonotype was seen at least ten times. The chain joins TRBV5-1 to TRBJ1-1; 8 positions match TRBD1. Germline values: CDR1 SGHRS, CDR2 YFSETQ. J gave up 4 bases and V 1 base, and 3 bases lay outside the gene matches. This CDR3 is built from 14 residues. The CDR3 bases are TGCGCCAGCAGCTTGTCGGGACAGGCCACTGAAGCTTTCTTT. Translated: CASSLSGQATEAFF.

In this sample, this clonotype turned up many times. The chain has TRBV20-1 and TRBJ1-1; 11 bases match TRBD1. CDR1 and CDR2 (germline): DFQATT, SNEGSKA (reference sequence). This CDR3 has 13 residues. Losses at the gene ends were 6 bases for V and 4 bases for J; bases not matched to a gene: 4. The CDR3 nucleotides are TGCAGTGCGCCAGGACAGGGGGCCACTGAAGCTTTCTTT. Residues: CSAPGQGATEAFF.

This clonotype showed up many times. This rearrangement joins TRBV5-1 to TRBJ1-4; perhaps TRBD1 as D (6 bases). V dropped 4 bases and J dropped 0 bases, with 16 bases sitting between them. Germline V gene sequence: CDR1 SGHRS, CDR2 YFSETQ. The CDR3 covers 17 residues. The CDR3 sequence is CASSPDTGRATNEKLFF. CDR3 nucleotide sequence: TGCGCCAGCAGCCCGGACACAGGGAGGGCAACTAATGAAAAACTGTTTTTT. Full variable domain (missing parts from reference TRBV5-1 and TRBJ1-4): KAGVTQTPRYLIKTRGQQVTLSCSPISGHRSVSWYQQTPGQGLQFLFEYFSETQRNKGNFPGRFSGRQFSNSRSEMNVSTLELGDSALYLCASSPDTGRATNEKLFFGSGTQLSVL.

This clonotype was recorded at least ten times. This sequence joins TRBV11-2 and TRBJ2-7; 7 nucleotides agree with TRBD2. Looked up from germline, CDR1 is SGHAT and CDR2 is FQNNGV. The junction had 10 bases not matched to a gene; V was cut back by 0 bases and J by 2 bases. CDR3 size: 17 residues. For the CDR3, the DNA is TGTGCCAGCAGCTTAGATGCGCCTAGCGGAGGGACCTACGAGCAGTACTTC. Its protein product is CASSLDAPSGGTYEQYF.

J is TRBJ1-2 and V is TRBV21-1. TRBV21-1 is a recognized pseudogene. There are 13 residues in the CDR3. In DNA form, the CDR3 reads TGTGCCAGCAGCAAAGGCACTAACTATGGCTACACCTTC. This gives the protein CASSKGTNYGYTF.

Points on this clonotype: This may arise from a read error, as a much more abundant clone is one base away. J is TRBJ2-2 and V is TRBV27; 8 bases line up with TRBD1. This CDR3 region has 21 residues. Germline V gives CDR1 MNHEY, CDR2 SMNVEV (reference sequence). As DNA, the CDR3 is TGTGTCAGCAGTTTATCTGTCGGACAGGGAAGATTCCGCGCGAACACCGGGGAGCTGTTTTTT. It is translated as CVSSLSVGQGRFRANTGELFF.

This clonotype was counted ten times or more. The rearrangement uses TRBV6-1 and TRBJ2-1; D possibly uses TRBD1 or TRBD2 (6 bases each). The V gene lost 8 bases and the J gene lost 6 bases, with 20 bases spanning the gap. This CDR3 spans 15 amino acids. Germline CDR1 reads MNHNS; CDR2 reads SASEGT. The CDR3 coding sequence is TGTGCCAGCCGGGGGAGGACAGCCCTTCTCAATGAGCAGTTCTTC. Its translation: CASRGRTALLNEQFF.

This clonotype was picked up a small number of times. This chain connects TRBV12-3 or TRBV12-4 to TRBJ2-2; 8 bases match TRBD2. Trimming removed 6 bases from V and 3 bases from J; junction bases left unmatched: 6. The CDR3 is 15 residues long. The DNA of the CDR3 is TGTGCCAGCAGGGCCACTAGCGGATACACCGGGGAGCTGTTTTTT. This sequence encodes CASRATSGYTGELFF.

The chain recombines TRBV18 with TRBJ1-1, with a weak D call TRBD1 (5 bases). V dropped 5 bases and J dropped 4 bases, with 17 bases sitting between them. Germline lookup yields CDR1 KGHSH and CDR2 LQKENI. This CDR3 is built from 15 residues. This chain's CDR3 is CASSTNEGLVTEAFF. The CDR3 coding sequence is TGTGCCAGCTCAACCAATGAGGGGTTAGTCACTGAAGCTTTCTTT.

This clonotype appeared a few times. The chain carries TRBV9 and TRBJ1-2; 10 bases fit TRBD1. The CDR3 length is 16 residues. Germline CDR1 SGDLS, CDR2 YYNGEE. V gave up 4 bases and J gave up 5 bases; unmatched junction bases: 11. CDR3 sequence reads: CASSHNYDRGLYGYTF. The CDR3 DNA follows: TGTGCCAGCAGCCACAACTATGACAGGGGGCTGTATGGCTACACCTTC.

There are many counts of this clonotype. The chain couples TRBV5-1 to TRBJ2-7; 8 bases match TRBD2. Trimming removed 5 bases from V and 0 bases from J; junction bases left unmatched: 13. The V gene's germline CDR1 is SGHRS and CDR2 YFSETQ. The CDR3 consists of 17 residues. The CDR3 loop is CASSGRGGLNFSYEQYF. The CDR3, as DNA: TGCGCCAGCAGTGGTCGGGGGGGACTCAACTTCTCCTACGAGCAGTACTTC.

This clonotype was found many times. The V call is TRBV7-2, the J call TRBJ1-3, with no clear D. CDR1 is SGHTA and CDR2 is FQGNSA in the germline V gene. This CDR3 is 15 amino acids long. The V end lost 0 bases, the J end lost 0 bases, and 6 bases lay between the germline ends. CDR3 region: CASSLALSSGNTIYF. The CDR3 DNA reads as TGTGCCAGCAGCTTAGCGCTTAGCTCTGGAAACACCATATATTTT. The complete variable domain, with remaining parts taken from reference TRBV7-2 and TRBJ1-3, reads GAGVSQSPSNKVTEKGKDVELRCDPISGHTALYWYRQSLGQGLEFLIYFQGNSAPDKSGLPSDRFSAERTGGSVSTLTIQRTQQEDSAVYLCASSLALSSGNTIYFGEGSWLTVV.

The J gene is TRBJ2-7, the V gene TRBV20-1; TRBD1 aligns across 11 bases. The V and J ends lost 4 bases and 1 base, in that order; junction bases with no gene match: 3. The CDR3 has 14 residues. Germline loops: CDR1 DFQATT, CDR2 SNEGSKA (reference sequence). The CDR3 spells CSAIRDRGSYEQYF. CDR3 DNA sequence: TGCAGTGCTATAAGGGACAGGGGGTCCTACGAGCAGTACTTC.

This clonotype was observed many times. The rearrangement links TRBV20-1 to TRBJ2-2, with 7 bases identical to TRBD1. The CDR3 length is 14 residues. The V and J ends lost 3 bases and 5 bases, in that order; junction bases with no gene match: 6. Germline V gene sequence: CDR1 DFQATT, CDR2 SNEGSKA (reference sequence). The CDR3 DNA follows: TGCAGTGCTAGGACAGGGTCGGGAACCGGGGAGCTGTTTTTT. This codes for CSARTGSGTGELFF.

This clonotype came up many times. V is TRBV12-3 or TRBV12-4 and J is TRBJ2-1; TRBD2 matches at 10 bases. Trimming took 2 bases from V and 10 from J; bases not matched to a gene: 5. The CDR3 has 14 residues. CDR3: CASSLLSSGGEQFF. The CDR3 DNA sequence: TGTGCCAGCAGTTTACTTTCTAGCGGGGGCGAGCAGTTCTTC.

J is TRBJ2-7 and V is TRBV18, with D possibly matching TRBD2 (6 bases). With 0 bases removed from V and 2 bases from J, the gap between germline ends came to 8 bases. The CDR3 sequence is 14 residues long. Germline V lookup: CDR1 KGHSH, CDR2 LQKENI. The CDR3 loop is CASSPPAGPYEQYF. The DNA for the CDR3 is TGTGCCAGCTCACCACCGGCGGGACCCTACGAGCAGTACTTC.

The chain recombines TRBV11-1 with TRBJ1-3, with 7 bases fitting TRBD1. The germline gives CDR1 SGHAT, CDR2 FQDESV (reference sequence). This CDR3 is built from 18 residues. Trimming cost V 5 bases and J 4 bases; bases outside gene matches: 17. The CDR3 protein is CASSPRTGGRKFGNTIYF. CDR3 nucleotides: TGTGCCAGCAGCCCGAGGACAGGAGGGCGGAAATTCGGAAACACCATATATTTT.

The V and J genes are TRBV20-1 and TRBJ2-7; TRBD2 matches 14 bases. The ends lost 4 bases at V and 1 base at J; junction bases unmatched: 9. Germline-derived CDR1 and CDR2 are DFQATT and SNEGSKA (reference sequence). The length of the CDR3 is 17 residues. The CDR3 bases are TGCAGTGCTACGCCCGGGACTAGCGGGAGACGATCCTACGAGCAGTACTTC. This encodes CSATPGTSGRRSYEQYF.

The sample holds many counts of this clonotype. The DNA for the CDR3 is TGCAGTGCTAGAGAAGGGACTAGCGACTACAATGAGCAGTTCTTC. Amino acid sequence: CSAREGTSDYNEQFF. The chain joins TRBV20-1 to TRBJ2-1; the match to TRBD2 covers 10 bases. The germline CDR1 and CDR2 sequences are DFQATT and SNEGSKA (reference sequence). The CDR3 spans 15 residues. Losses at the gene ends were 0 bases for V and 3 bases for J; bases not matched to a gene: 2.

This clonotype was observed many times. V is TRBV5-6 and J is TRBJ2-2; D possibly corresponds to TRBD2 (5 bases). The CDR3 extends over 16 amino acids. V was pared by 4 bases and J by 3 bases, with 16 bases between. Germline CDR1 is SGHDT and CDR2 is YYEEEE. CDR3 DNA sequence: TGTGCCAGCAGCCTTAGCGCAACCTATTACACCGGGGAGCTGTTTTTT. Translating gives CASSLSATYYTGELFF.

This clonotype was counted ten times or more. This chain connects TRBV30 to TRBJ2-1; D possibly corresponds to TRBD1 (5 bases). This CDR3 is built from 14 residues. Germline V gives CDR1 GTSNPN, CDR2 SVGIG (reference sequence). V was pared by 7 bases and J by 0 bases, with 13 bases between. The CDR3 protein is CAFLRQGSYNEQFF. CDR3 DNA: TGTGCCTTCCTGCGGCAGGGCTCCTACAATGAGCAGTTCTTC.

In its sample, this clonotype was seen many times. The CDR3 sequence: CSARGERTGGTF. The CDR3 DNA reads TGCAGTGCTAGGGGGGAAAGGACAGGGGGGACCTTC. The chain has TRBV20-1 and TRBJ1-2; TRBD1 matches at 10 bases. The germline V gene has CDR1 DFQATT and CDR2 SNEGSKA (reference sequence). This CDR3 is built from 12 residues. The V and J ends lost 3 bases and 14 bases, in that order; junction bases with no gene match: 9.

At least ten counts were recorded for this clonotype. The gene calls are TRBV20-1 and TRBJ1-5; weak D call: TRBD1 (5 bases). This CDR3 is built from 14 residues. Germline V gene lookup returns CDR1 DFQATT and CDR2 SNEGSKA (reference sequence). V shed 5 bases and J shed 5 bases, with 16 bases lying between them. CDR3 DNA sequence: TGCAGTGCTCTTTCGGGACGGGCGGATCAGCCCCAGCATTTT. Its translation is CSALSGRADQPQHF.